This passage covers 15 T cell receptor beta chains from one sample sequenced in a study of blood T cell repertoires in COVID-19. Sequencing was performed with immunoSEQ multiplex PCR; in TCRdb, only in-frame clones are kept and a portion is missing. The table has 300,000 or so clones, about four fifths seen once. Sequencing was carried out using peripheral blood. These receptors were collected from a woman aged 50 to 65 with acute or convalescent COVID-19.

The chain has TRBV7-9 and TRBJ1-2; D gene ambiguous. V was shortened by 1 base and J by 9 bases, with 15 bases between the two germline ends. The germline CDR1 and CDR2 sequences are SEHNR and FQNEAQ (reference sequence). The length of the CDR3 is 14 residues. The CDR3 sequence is CASSLDPTLSSYTF. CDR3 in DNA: TGTGCCAGCAGCTTAGACCCCACCTTGAGCAGCTACACCTTC.

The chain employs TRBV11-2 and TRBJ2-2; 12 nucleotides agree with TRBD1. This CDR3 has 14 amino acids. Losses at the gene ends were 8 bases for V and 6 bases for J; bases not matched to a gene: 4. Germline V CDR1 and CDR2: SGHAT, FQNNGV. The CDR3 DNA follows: TGTGCCAGCCAGGGACAGGGGGCCGCCGGGGAGCTGTTTTTT. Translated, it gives CASQGQGAAGELFF.

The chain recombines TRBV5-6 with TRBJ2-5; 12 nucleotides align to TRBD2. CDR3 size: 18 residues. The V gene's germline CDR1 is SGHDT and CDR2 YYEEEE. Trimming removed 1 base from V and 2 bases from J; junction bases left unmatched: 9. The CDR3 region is CASSLLGLAGEPQETQYF. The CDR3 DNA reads TGTGCCAGCAGCTTGTTGGGACTAGCGGGCGAACCTCAAGAGACCCAGTACTTC.

The CDR3 DNA is TGCGCCAGTCGGAAAGGACAGGGTGGCTACACCTTC. Translating it yields CASRKGQGGYTF. This chain joins TRBV10-2 and TRBJ1-2; 8 nucleotides match TRBD1. The V segment lost 9 bases and the J segment 7 bases; nucleotides outside the gene matches: 7. This CDR3 is built from 12 residues. Germline V gives CDR1 WSHSY, CDR2 SAAADI.

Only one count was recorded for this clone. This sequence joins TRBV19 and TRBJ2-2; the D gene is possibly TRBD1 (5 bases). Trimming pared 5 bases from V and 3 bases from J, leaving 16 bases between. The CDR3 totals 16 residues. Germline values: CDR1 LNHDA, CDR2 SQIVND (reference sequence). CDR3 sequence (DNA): TGTGCCAGTAGTCGGCTGGGGCGGTTGGACACCGGGGAGCTGTTTTTT. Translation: CASSRLGRLDTGELFF. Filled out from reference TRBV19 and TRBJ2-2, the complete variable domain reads DGGITQSPKYLFRKEGQNVTLSCEQNLNHDAMYWYRQDPGQGLRLIYYSQIVNDFQKGDIAEGYSVSREKKESFPLTVTSAQKNPTAFYLCASSRLGRLDTGELFFGEGSRLTVL.

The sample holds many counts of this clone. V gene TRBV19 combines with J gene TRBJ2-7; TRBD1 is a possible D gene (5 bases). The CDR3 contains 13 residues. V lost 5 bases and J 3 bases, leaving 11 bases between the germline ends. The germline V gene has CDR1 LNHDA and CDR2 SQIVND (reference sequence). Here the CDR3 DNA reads TGTGCCAGTAGTTTAGGACAAGTCTACGAGCAGTACTTC. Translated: CASSLGQVYEQYF. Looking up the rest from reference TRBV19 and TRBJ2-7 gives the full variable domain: DGGITQSPKYLFRKEGQNVTLSCEQNLNHDAMYWYRQDPGQGLRLIYYSQIVNDFQKGDIAEGYSVSREKKESFPLTVTSAQKNPTAFYLCASSLGQVYEQYFGPGTRLTVT.

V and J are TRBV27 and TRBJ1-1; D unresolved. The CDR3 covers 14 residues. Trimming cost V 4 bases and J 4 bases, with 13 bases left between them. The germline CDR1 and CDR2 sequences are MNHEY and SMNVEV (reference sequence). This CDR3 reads CASSSPVRGTEAFF. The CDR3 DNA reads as TGTGCCAGCAGTTCCCCGGTTCGGGGCACTGAAGCTTTCTTT.

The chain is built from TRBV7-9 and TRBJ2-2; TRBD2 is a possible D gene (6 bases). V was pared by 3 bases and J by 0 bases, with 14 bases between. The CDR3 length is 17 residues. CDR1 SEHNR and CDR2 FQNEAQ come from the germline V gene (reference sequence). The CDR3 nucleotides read TGTGCCAGCAGCTTCTGGGCTGGGACTCCGAACACCGGGGAGCTGTTTTTT. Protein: CASSFWAGTPNTGELFF.

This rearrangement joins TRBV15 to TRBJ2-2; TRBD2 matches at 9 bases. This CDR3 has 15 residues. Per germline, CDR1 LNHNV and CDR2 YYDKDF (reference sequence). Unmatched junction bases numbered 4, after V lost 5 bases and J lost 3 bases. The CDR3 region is CATSLSGGYTGELFF. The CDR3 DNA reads TGTGCCACCAGCCTTAGCGGGGGATACACCGGGGAGCTGTTTTTT.

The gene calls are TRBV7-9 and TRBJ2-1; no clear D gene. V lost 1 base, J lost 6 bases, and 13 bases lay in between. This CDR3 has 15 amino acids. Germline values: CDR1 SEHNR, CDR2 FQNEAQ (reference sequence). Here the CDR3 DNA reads TGTGCCAGCAGCTTAGGTGATAGCTCCCTCAATGAGCAGTTCTTC. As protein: CASSLGDSSLNEQFF.

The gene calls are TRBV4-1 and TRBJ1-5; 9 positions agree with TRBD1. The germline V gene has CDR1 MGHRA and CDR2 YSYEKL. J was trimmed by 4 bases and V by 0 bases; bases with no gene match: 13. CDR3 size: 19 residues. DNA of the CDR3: TGCGCCAGCAGCCAAGAACAGCACAGGGGGCCCTTCAGGAATCAGCCCCAGCATTTT. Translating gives CASSQEQHRGPFRNQPQHF.

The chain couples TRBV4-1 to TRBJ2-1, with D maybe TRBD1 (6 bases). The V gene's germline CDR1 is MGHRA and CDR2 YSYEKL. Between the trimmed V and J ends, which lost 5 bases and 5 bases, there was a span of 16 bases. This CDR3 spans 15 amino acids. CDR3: CASSGGLGPNNEQFF. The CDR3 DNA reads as TGCGCCAGCAGCGGGGGCCTGGGACCTAACAATGAGCAGTTCTTC.

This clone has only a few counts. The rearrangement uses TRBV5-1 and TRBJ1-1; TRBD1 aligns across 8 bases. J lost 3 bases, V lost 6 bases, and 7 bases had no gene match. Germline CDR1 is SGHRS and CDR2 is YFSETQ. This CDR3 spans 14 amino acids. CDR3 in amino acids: CASTPGGPDTEAFF. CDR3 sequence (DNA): TGCGCCAGCACCCCAGGGGGCCCCGACACTGAAGCTTTCTTT.

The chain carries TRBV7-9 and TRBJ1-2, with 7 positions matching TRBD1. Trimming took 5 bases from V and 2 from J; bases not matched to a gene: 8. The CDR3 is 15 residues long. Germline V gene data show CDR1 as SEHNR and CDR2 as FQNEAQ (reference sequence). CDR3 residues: CASSHLDRENYGYTF. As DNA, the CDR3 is TGTGCCAGCAGCCATCTAGACAGGGAGAACTATGGCTACACCTTC. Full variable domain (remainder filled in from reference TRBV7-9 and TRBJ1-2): DTGVSQNPRHKITKRGQNVTFRCDPISEHNRLYWYRQTLGQGPEFLTYFQNEAQLEKSRLLSDRFSAERPKGSFSTLEIQRTEQGDSAMYLCASSHLDRENYGYTFGSGTRLTVV.

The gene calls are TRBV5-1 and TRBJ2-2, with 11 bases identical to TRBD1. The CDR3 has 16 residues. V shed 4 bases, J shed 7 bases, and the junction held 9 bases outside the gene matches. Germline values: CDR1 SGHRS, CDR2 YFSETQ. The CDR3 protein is CASSRGQGVNNGELFF. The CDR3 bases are TGCGCCAGCAGCAGGGGACAGGGGGTGAATAACGGGGAGCTGTTTTTT.